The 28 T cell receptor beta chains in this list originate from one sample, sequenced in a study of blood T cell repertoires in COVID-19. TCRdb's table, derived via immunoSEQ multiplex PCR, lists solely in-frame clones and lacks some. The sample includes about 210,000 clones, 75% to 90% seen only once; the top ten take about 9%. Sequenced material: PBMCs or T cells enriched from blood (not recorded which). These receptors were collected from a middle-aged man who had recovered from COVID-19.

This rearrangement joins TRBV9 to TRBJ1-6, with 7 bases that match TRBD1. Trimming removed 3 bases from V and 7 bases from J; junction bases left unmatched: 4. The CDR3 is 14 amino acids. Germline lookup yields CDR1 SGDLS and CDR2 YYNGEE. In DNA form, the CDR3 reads TGTGCCAGCAGCGGGGGACAGCGGAATTCACCCCTCCACTTT. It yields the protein CASSGGQRNSPLHF.

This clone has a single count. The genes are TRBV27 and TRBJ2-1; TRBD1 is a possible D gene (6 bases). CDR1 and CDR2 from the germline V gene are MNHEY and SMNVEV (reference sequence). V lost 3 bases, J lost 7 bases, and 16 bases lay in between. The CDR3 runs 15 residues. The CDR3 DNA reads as TGTGCCAGCAGTTTGGGACATCCTAGGTTGAATGAGCAGTTCTTC. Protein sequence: CASSLGHPRLNEQFF.

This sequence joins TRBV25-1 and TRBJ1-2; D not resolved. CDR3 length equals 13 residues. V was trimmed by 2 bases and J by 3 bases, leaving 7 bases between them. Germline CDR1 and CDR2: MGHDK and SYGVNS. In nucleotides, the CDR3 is TGTGCCAGCAGTGAACTTAAGCACTATGGCTACACCTTC. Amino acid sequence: CASSELKHYGYTF.

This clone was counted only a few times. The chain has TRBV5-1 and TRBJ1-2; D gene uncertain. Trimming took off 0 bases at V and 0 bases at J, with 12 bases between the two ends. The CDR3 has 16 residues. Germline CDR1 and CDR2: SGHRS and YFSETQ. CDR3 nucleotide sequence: TGCGCCAGCAGCTTGGGGTGGGGAGATGCTAACTATGGCTACACCTTC. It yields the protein CASSLGWGDANYGYTF.

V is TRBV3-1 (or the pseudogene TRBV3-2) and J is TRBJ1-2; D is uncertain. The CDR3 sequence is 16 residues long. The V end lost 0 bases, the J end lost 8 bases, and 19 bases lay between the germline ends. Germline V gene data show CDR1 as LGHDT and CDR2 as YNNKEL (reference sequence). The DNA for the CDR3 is TGTGCCAGCAGCCAAGATTCGGACCCCCTCCGACTAGGCTACACCTTC. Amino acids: CASSQDSDPLRLGYTF.

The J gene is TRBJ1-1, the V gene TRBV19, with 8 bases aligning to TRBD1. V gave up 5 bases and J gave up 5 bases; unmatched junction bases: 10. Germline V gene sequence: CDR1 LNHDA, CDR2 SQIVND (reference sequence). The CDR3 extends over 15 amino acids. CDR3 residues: CASSPSSGGATEAFF. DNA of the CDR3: TGTGCCAGTAGTCCATCGTCAGGGGGCGCGACTGAAGCTTTCTTT.

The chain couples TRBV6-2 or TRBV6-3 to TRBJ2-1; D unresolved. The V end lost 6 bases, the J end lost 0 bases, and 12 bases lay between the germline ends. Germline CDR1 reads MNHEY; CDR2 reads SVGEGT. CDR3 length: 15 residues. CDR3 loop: CASSGSINSYNEQFF. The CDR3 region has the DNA TGTGCCAGCAGCGGTAGTATTAACTCCTACAATGAGCAGTTCTTC.

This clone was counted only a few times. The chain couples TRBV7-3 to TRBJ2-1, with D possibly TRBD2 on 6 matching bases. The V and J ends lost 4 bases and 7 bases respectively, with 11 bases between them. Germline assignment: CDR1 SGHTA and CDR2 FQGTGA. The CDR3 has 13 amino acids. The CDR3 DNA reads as TGTGCCAGCAGCTCCCGGGACTCAAATGAGCAGTTCTTC. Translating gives CASSSRDSNEQFF.

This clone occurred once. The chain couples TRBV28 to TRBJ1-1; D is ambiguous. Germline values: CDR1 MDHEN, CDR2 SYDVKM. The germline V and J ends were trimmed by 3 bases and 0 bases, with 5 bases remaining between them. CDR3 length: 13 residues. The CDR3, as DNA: TGTGCCAGCAGTTTGCGGATGAACACTGAAGCTTTCTTT. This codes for CASSLRMNTEAFF.

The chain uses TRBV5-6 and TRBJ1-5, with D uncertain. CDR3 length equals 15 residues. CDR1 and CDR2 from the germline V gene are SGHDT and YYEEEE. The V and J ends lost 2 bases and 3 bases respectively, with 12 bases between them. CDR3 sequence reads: CASSFWGVNNQPQHF. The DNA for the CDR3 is TGTGCCAGCAGCTTCTGGGGAGTAAACAATCAGCCCCAGCATTTT.

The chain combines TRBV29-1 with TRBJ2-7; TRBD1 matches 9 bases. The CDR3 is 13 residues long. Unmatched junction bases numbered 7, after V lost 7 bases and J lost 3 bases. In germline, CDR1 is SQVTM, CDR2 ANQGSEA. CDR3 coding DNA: TGCAGCGCCCAGGGACAGGGCGGCTACGAGCAGTACTTC. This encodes CSAQGQGGYEQYF.

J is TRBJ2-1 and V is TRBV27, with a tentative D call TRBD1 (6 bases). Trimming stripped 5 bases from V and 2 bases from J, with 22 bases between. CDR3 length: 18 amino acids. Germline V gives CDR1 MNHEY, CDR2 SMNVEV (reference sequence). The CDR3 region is CASSRYRAQGTTYNEQFF. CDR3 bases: TGTGCCAGCAGTCGATACAGGGCACAGGGCACTACCTACAATGAGCAGTTCTTC.

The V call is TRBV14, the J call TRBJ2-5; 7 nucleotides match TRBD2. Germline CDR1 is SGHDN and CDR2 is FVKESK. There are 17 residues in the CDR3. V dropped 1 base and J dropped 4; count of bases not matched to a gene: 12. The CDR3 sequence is CASSQGHLGGDGETQYF. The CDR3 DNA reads TGTGCCAGCAGCCAAGGTCATCTGGGAGGGGACGGAGAGACCCAGTACTTC.

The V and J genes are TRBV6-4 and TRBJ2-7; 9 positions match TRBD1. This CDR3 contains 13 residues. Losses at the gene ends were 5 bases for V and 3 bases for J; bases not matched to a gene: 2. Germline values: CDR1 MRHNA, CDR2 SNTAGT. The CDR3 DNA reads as TGTGCCAGCAGTAAGGGACAGGGCTACGAGCAGTACTTC. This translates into CASSKGQGYEQYF.

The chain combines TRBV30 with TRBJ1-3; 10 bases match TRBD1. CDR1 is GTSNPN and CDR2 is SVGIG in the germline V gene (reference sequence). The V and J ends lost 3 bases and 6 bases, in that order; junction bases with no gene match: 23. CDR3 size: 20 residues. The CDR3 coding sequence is TGTGCCTGGAGCCGAGATCCTACAATGGGGACAGGGGCAACGATAAACACCATATATTTT. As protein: CAWSRDPTMGTGATINTIYF.

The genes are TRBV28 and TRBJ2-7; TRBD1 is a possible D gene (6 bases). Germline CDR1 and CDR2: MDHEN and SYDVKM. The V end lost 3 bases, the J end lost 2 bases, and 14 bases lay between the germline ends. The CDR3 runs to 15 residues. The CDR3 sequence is CASSLSKGHTYEQYF. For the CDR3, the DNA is TGTGCCAGCAGTTTGAGTAAGGGACATACCTACGAGCAGTACTTC.

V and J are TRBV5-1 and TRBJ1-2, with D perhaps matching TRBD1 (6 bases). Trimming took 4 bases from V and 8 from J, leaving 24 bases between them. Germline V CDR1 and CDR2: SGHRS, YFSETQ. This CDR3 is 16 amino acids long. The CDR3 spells CASSLFTVQGSGGYTF. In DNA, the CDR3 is TGCGCCAGCAGCCTATTCACTGTACAGGGATCGGGCGGCTACACCTTC.

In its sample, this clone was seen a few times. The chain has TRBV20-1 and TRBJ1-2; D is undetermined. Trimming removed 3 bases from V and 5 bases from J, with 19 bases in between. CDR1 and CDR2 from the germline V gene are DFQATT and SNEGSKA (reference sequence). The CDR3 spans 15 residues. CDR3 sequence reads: CSASIPRAILYGYTF. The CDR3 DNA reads TGCAGTGCTAGTATCCCGCGGGCTATACTATATGGCTACACCTTC.

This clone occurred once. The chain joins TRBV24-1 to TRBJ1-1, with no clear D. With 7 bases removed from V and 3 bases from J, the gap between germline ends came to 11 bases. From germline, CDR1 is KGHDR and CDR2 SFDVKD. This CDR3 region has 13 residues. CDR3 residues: CATRPGRDTEAFF. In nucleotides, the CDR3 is TGTGCCACCAGGCCTGGCCGGGACACTGAAGCTTTCTTT.

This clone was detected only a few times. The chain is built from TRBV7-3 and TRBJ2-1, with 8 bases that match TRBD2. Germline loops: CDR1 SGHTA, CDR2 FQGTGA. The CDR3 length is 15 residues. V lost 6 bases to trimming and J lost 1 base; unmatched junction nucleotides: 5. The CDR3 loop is CASSVLAGSYNEQFF. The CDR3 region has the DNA TGTGCCAGCAGTGTATTAGCGGGATCCTACAATGAGCAGTTCTTC. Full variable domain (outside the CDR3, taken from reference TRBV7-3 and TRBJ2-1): GAGVSQTPSNKVTEKGKYVELRCDPISGHTALYWYRQSLGQGPEFLIYFQGTGAADDSGLPNDRFFAVRPEGSVSTLKIQRTERGDSAVYLCASSVLAGSYNEQFFGPGTRLTVL.

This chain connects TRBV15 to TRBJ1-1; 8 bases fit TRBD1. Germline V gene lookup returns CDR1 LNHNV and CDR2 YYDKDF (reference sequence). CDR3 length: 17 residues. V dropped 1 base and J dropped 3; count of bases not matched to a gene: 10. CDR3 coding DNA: TGTGCCACCAGCAGAGTGAAGACCAGGGGGCTCTACACTGAAGCTTTCTTT. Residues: CATSRVKTRGLYTEAFF.

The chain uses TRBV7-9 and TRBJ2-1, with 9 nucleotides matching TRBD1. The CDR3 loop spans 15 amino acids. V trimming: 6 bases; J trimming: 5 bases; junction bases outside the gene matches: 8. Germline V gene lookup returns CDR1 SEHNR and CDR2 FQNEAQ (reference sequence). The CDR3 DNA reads TGTGCCAGCAGATCTCCCGGGACAGGGAACAATGAGCAGTTCTTC. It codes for CASRSPGTGNNEQFF.

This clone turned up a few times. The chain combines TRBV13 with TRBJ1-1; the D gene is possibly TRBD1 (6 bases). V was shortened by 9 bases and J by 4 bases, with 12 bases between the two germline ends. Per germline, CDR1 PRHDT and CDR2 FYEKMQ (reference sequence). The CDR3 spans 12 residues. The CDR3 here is CASKRGGTEAFF. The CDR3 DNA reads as TGTGCCAGTAAAAGGGGGGGCACTGAAGCTTTCTTT. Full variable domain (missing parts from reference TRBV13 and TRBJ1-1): AAGVIQSPRHLIKEKRETATLKCYPIPRHDTVYWYQQGPGQDPQFLISFYEKMQSDKGSIPDRFSAQQFSDYHSELNMSSLELGDSALYFCASKRGGTEAFFGQGTRLTVV.

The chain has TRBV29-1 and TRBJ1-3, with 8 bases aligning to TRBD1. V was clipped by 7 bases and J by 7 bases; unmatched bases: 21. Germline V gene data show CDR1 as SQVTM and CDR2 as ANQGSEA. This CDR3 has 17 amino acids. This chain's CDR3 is CSGFSGTGTFEWNTIYF. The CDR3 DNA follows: TGCAGCGGCTTTTCCGGGACAGGAACCTTCGAGTGGAACACCATATATTTT.

CDR3 protein: CASSKEPSASGPYEQYF. The CDR3 coding sequence is TGTGCCAGCAGCAAAGAACCTTCGGCTAGCGGCCCCTACGAGCAGTACTTC. V is TRBV21-1 and J is TRBJ2-7; the table's D call, TRBD2, was not checked against the DNA. TRBV21-1 is tagged as a pseudogene. CDR3 size: 17 residues.

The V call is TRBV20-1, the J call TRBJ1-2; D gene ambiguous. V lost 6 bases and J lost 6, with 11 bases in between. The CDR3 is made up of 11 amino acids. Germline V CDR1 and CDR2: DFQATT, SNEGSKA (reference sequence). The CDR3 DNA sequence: TGCAGTGCAACCCCCGGTAATGGCTACACCTTC. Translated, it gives CSATPGNGYTF.

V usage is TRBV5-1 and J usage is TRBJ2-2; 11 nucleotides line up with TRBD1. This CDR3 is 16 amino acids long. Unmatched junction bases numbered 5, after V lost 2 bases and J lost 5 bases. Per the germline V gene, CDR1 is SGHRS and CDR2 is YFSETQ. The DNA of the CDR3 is TGCGCCAGCAGCTTCACCGGGACAGGGGGGACCGGGGAGCTGTTTTTT. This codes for CASSFTGTGGTGELFF.

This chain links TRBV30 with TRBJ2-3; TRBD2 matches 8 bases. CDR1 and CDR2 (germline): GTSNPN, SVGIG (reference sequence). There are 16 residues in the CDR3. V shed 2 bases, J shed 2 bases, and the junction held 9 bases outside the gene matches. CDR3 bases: TGTGCCTGGAGTAAAAACCCGGGACTAGTCACAGATACGCAGTATTTT. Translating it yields CAWSKNPGLVTDTQYF.